This TCR beta chain was sequenced during a study of blood T cell repertoires in COVID-19. The CDR3 runs to 15 residues. From germline, CDR1 is KGHSH and CDR2 LQKENI. In regard to this clone: One end of the junction does not line up with germline, which may come from a read error.

Measured with immunoSEQ multiplex PCR; TCRdb has only the in-frame clones, and not every one. The sample has around 120,000 clones, about four fifths seen once; the top ten hold about 6%. The J gene is TRBJ1-1, the V gene TRBV18; 8 bases are a match to TRBD1. The TCR was taken from a man at least 80 years old with active or convalescent COVID-19. Sequencing was done on a sample of peripheral blood. The CDR3 DNA reads TGTGCCAGCTCCCCACGGACAGGGATTGACACTGAAGCTTTCTTT. As protein: CASSPRTGIDTEAFF.